These T cell receptor beta chains were read from a single sample in a study of cytomegalovirus exposure and HLA in healthy donors. The method was immunoSEQ multiplex PCR; TCRdb's version includes in-frame clones alone and lacks a portion of them. The sample carries 150,000 to 200,000 clones, 86% recorded once. The sequencing sample was made of PBMCs. The receptors derive from a man between 18 and 29 years old in good health and CMV-seropositive. Each CDR3 is given with its conserved first and last residue. Each record gives: clone size, V gene, J gene, D gene, CDR3 protein, CDR3 DNA. A D gene is named only where the DNA matches it firmly. Part of the rows lack a size; the others show once, few, many or a class for expanded clones.

abundance: NA; v_gene: TRBV7-2; j_gene: TRBJ1-2; d_gene: NA; CDR3aa: CASSLIRGGYTF; CDR3nt: TGTGCCAGCAGCTTAATCAGGGGCGGCTACACCTTC
abundance: once; v_gene: TRBV18; j_gene: TRBJ2-1; d_gene: TRBD2; CDR3aa: CASSPPRWASGENEQFF; CDR3nt: TGTGCCAGCTCACCACCTAGGTGGGCTAGCGGCGAGAATGAGCAGTTCTTC
abundance: NA; v_gene: TRBV4-3; j_gene: TRBJ2-1; d_gene: NA; CDR3aa: CASSQGGSLGQFF; CDR3nt: TGCGCCAGCAGCCAAGGAGGGAGTCTTGGGCAGTTCTTC
abundance: NA; v_gene: TRBV12-5; j_gene: TRBJ1-2; d_gene: TRBD1; CDR3aa: CASDDRVTTRGYTF; CDR3nt: TGTGCTAGTGACGACAGGGTAACGACCCGCGGCTACACCTTC
abundance: NA; v_gene: TRBV6-5; j_gene: TRBJ1-1; d_gene: NA; CDR3aa: CASTIGGQGNTEAFF; CDR3nt: TGTGCCAGCACCATCGGGGGGCAGGGGAACACTGAAGCTTTCTTT
abundance: NA; v_gene: TRBV25-1; j_gene: TRBJ2-3; d_gene: TRBD2; CDR3aa: CASSTSGRGDTQYF; CDR3nt: TGTGCCAGCAGTACGAGCGGGAGAGGAGATACGCAGTATTTT
abundance: once; v_gene: TRBV25-1; j_gene: TRBJ2-5; d_gene: TRBD2; CDR3aa: CASSVASGGSETQYF; CDR3nt: TGTGCCAGCAGTGTAGCTAGCGGGGGTTCGGAGACCCAGTACTTC
abundance: NA; v_gene: TRBV4-2; j_gene: TRBJ1-2; d_gene: TRBD1; CDR3aa: CASSWGQGSVNYGYTF; CDR3nt: TGTGCCAGCAGTTGGGGACAGGGTTCCGTCAACTATGGCTACACCTTC
abundance: NA; v_gene: TRBV5-6; j_gene: TRBJ2-5; d_gene: NA; CDR3aa: CASSWRETQYF; CDR3nt: TGTGCCAGCAGCTGGAGGGAGACCCAGTACTTC
abundance: NA; v_gene: TRBV19; j_gene: TRBJ2-5; d_gene: TRBD2; CDR3aa: CASSTSGLYQETQYF; CDR3nt: TGTGCCAGTAGTACTAGCGGTTTGTACCAAGAGACCCAGTACTTC
abundance: NA; v_gene: TRBV27; j_gene: TRBJ2-5; d_gene: NA; CDR3aa: CASSFGVASETQYF; CDR3nt: TGTGCCAGCAGTTTCGGGGTAGCGTCAGAGACCCAGTACTTC
abundance: NA; v_gene: TRBV18; j_gene: TRBJ1-5; d_gene: NA; CDR3aa: CASSPSPQSNQPQHF; CDR3nt: TGTGCCAGCTCACCATCTCCCCAGAGCAATCAGCCCCAGCATTTT
abundance: once; v_gene: TRBV9; j_gene: TRBJ1-1; d_gene: NA; CDR3aa: CASSVTGTNTEAFF; CDR3nt: TGTGCCAGCAGCGTTACGGGGACTAACACTGAAGCTTTCTTT
abundance: NA; v_gene: TRBV7-9; j_gene: TRBJ1-2; d_gene: NA; CDR3aa: CASSLWAESTF; CDR3nt: TGTGCCAGCAGCTTATGGGCAGAGAGCACCTTC
abundance: NA; v_gene: TRBV6-5; j_gene: TRBJ1-6; d_gene: TRBD1; CDR3aa: CASSYGQGERLPLHF; CDR3nt: TGTGCCAGCAGTTACGGACAGGGGGAGAGGCTCCCCCTCCACTTT
abundance: NA; v_gene: TRBV29-1; j_gene: TRBJ1-4; d_gene: TRBD1; CDR3aa: CSVGYRGPEKLFF; CDR3nt: TGCAGCGTTGGGTACAGGGGCCCTGAAAAACTGTTTTTT
abundance: NA; v_gene: TRBV15; j_gene: TRBJ2-7; d_gene: TRBD2; CDR3aa: CATRPGLAGVAYEQYF; CDR3nt: TGTGCCACCAGGCCGGGACTAGCGGGTGTTGCCTACGAGCAGTACTTC
abundance: NA; v_gene: TRBV5-8; j_gene: TRBJ1-1; d_gene: NA; CDR3aa: CASSLFGGDEAFF; CDR3nt: TGTGCCAGCAGCCTCTTTGGGGGCGACGAAGCTTTCTTT
abundance: once; v_gene: TRBV7-2; j_gene: TRBJ2-1; d_gene: NA; CDR3aa: CASSLPGVEQFF; CDR3nt: TGTGCCAGCAGCCTCCCAGGGGTAGAACAGTTCTTC
abundance: NA; v_gene: TRBV4-3; j_gene: TRBJ1-1; d_gene: NA; CDR3aa: CASSQDRGWNTEAFF; CDR3nt: TGCGCCAGCAGCCAAGATAGGGGATGGAACACTGAAGCTTTCTTT
abundance: NA; v_gene: TRBV27; j_gene: TRBJ2-7; d_gene: TRBD1; CDR3aa: CASSLSGQGADEQYF; CDR3nt: TGTGCCAGCAGTTTATCGGGCCAGGGGGCGGACGAGCAGTACTTC
abundance: NA; v_gene: TRBV27; j_gene: TRBJ2-2; d_gene: NA; CDR3aa: CASSPGEIKTGELFF; CDR3nt: TGTGCCAGCTCCCCAGGGGAGATAAAGACCGGGGAGCTGTTTTTT